Listed here are 30 T cell receptor beta chains from one sample, sequenced in a study of regulatory T cells in long-lasting Graves disease. Construction of TCR beta libraries relied on iRepertoire HTBI primers and on Arm-PCR targeting CDR3 regions. TCRdb redid the calling of the multiplex PCR reads with MiXCR, one entry per CDR3 protein. The table has about 400,000 distinct CDR3 sequences, 20% to 25% seen once. Regarding time point: persistent/refractory GD, antithyroid drugs over 5 years with positive TRAb. Scientists built the TCR library using RNA that was extracted from PBMCs. Sequencing was performed on peripheral blood mononuclear cells (PBMCs), taken when the disease was refractory, from a patient treated with antithyroid drugs. The receptors were gathered from a female donor with Graves disease.

This clonotype showed up just a few times. The CDR3 spells CASSLRYGLADYNEQFF. CDR3 DNA sequence: TGTGCCAGCAGCTTACGATACGGACTAGCGGATTACAATGAGCAGTTCTTC. The genes are TRBV11-2 and TRBJ2-1; 10 nucleotides line up with TRBD2. J gave up 4 bases and V 2 bases, and 8 bases lay outside the gene matches. The CDR3 has 17 amino acids. Germline V CDR1 and CDR2: SGHAT, FQNNGV.

The chain combines TRBV20-1 with TRBJ2-5; 10 bases line up with TRBD2. V lost 6 bases and J lost 1; bases outside the gene matches: 2. CDR3 length: 13 amino acids. Germline V CDR1 and CDR2: DFQATT, SNEGSKA (reference sequence). The chain's CDR3 is CSARTSGQETQYF. In nucleotides, the CDR3 is TGCAGTGCACGGACTAGCGGCCAAGAGACCCAGTACTTC.

There are a few counts of this clonotype. J is TRBJ1-4 and V is TRBV28, with D unclear. The CDR3 contains 14 residues. The V end was cut by 6 bases, the J end by 3 bases, with 11 bases between. Germline V gene lookup returns CDR1 MDHEN and CDR2 SYDVKM. CDR3 residues: CASSHPTSNEKLFF. The CDR3 DNA follows: TGTGCCAGCAGCCATCCGACATCTAATGAAAAACTGTTTTTT.

This clonotype was seen a few times. The chain employs TRBV2 and TRBJ1-5, with D unclear. Germline values: CDR1 SNHLY, CDR2 FYNNEI. CDR3 length: 13 amino acids. V lost 5 bases and J 8 bases, leaving 13 bases between the germline ends. The CDR3 bases are TGTGCCAGCAGTTCTCTGTATGGTGAGCCCCAGCATTTT. Its translation: CASSSLYGEPQHF.

The chain has TRBV19 and TRBJ1-1, with TRBD1 matching over 9 bases. The trim removed 5 bases at V and 4 bases at J, leaving 8 bases unmatched. CDR1 and CDR2 from the germline V gene are LNHDA and SQIVND (reference sequence). The CDR3 has 15 amino acids. The CDR3 loop reads CASSAQGALGTEAFF. CDR3 DNA: TGTGCCAGTAGTGCACAGGGGGCGCTAGGCACTGAAGCTTTCTTT.

This clonotype occurred a few times. The gene calls are TRBV30 and TRBJ1-1, with D unresolved. V was clipped by 1 base and J by 3 bases, with 15 bases between them. Germline V lookup: CDR1 GTSNPN, CDR2 SVGIG (reference sequence). This CDR3 spans 15 amino acids. The CDR3 protein is CAWSATAEIYTEAFF. For the CDR3, the DNA is TGTGCCTGGAGTGCTACGGCAGAAATTTACACTGAAGCTTTCTTT.

This clonotype was counted at least ten times. The V and J genes are TRBV7-9 and TRBJ2-7; TRBD1 matches at 7 bases. The trim removed 5 bases at V and 3 bases at J, leaving 4 bases unmatched. The CDR3 covers 13 residues. Germline-derived CDR1 and CDR2 are SEHNR and FQNEAQ (reference sequence). The CDR3 region is CASSLRDSYEQYF. In nucleotides, the CDR3 is TGTGCCAGCAGCCTCCGGGACAGCTACGAGCAGTACTTC.

The chain has TRBV5-4 and TRBJ2-2; D is unresolved. This CDR3 has 15 residues. The germline V gene has CDR1 SGHNT and CDR2 YYREEE (reference sequence). V dropped 4 bases and J dropped 0 bases, with 10 bases sitting between them. CDR3 sequence: CASSPDGSNTGELFF. The CDR3 DNA reads TGTGCCAGCAGCCCGGACGGATCGAACACCGGGGAGCTGTTTTTT.

In this sample, this clonotype turned up many times. J is TRBJ2-7 and V is TRBV7-9, with a tentative D call TRBD2 (6 bases). This CDR3 is built from 13 residues. The ends were cut back, 9 bases at V and 5 bases at J, with 17 bases in the middle. Looked up from germline, CDR1 is SEHNR and CDR2 is FQNEAQ (reference sequence). This chain's CDR3 is CASSGLGVNEQYF. The DNA for the CDR3 is TGTGCCAGTTCGGGACTTGGGGTCAACGAGCAGTACTTC.

The chain is built from TRBV6-1 and TRBJ2-2, with TRBD1 as a possible D gene (6 bases). The CDR3 loop spans 15 amino acids. V lost 6 bases and J lost 0, with 11 bases in between. The germline gives CDR1 MNHNS, CDR2 SASEGT. This CDR3 reads CASRFGTTNTGELFF. The CDR3 nucleotides are TGTGCCAGCAGATTCGGGACAACGAACACCGGGGAGCTGTTTTTT.

A word on this clonotype: A read error may be the cause here, since a much bigger clone is one base away. This chain uses TRBV6-2 or TRBV6-3 with TRBJ2-7; tentatively, D is TRBD1 (5 bases). The CDR3 runs to 16 residues. Germline V gives CDR1 MNHEY, CDR2 SVGEGT. The CDR3 nucleotides read TGTGCCAGCAGTTTAGGGTCCGGAACAGGCTCCTACGAGCAGCACTTC. It is translated as CASSLGSGTGSYEQHF.

About this clonotype itself: A read error is possible here, since a much larger clone lies one base away. The V gene is TRBV30, the J gene TRBJ2-6, with D perhaps matching TRBD1 (6 bases). Germline V gene lookup returns CDR1 GTSNPN and CDR2 SVGIG (reference sequence). The CDR3 has 17 amino acids. CDR3 residues: CAWTMTGPLSGANILTF. The CDR3 nucleotides read TGTGCCTGGACTATGACAGGTCCACTCTCTGGGGCCAACATCCTGACTTTC.

This clonotype showed up just a few times. The rearrangement joins TRBV7-2 to TRBJ2-2; perhaps TRBD1 as D (6 bases). Germline V lookup: CDR1 SGHTA, CDR2 FQGNSA. This CDR3 has 13 amino acids. Trimming removed 4 bases at V and 6 bases at J, with 9 bases between. This CDR3 is CASSSQGPGELFF. In nucleotides, the CDR3 is TGTGCCAGCAGCTCACAGGGCCCCGGGGAGCTGTTTTTT.

This clonotype was found many times. The chain recombines TRBV28 with TRBJ2-5; TRBD1 aligns across 9 bases. CDR3 length: 15 amino acids. The germline V gene has CDR1 MDHEN and CDR2 SYDVKM. Trimming removed 6 bases from V and 4 bases from J; junction bases left unmatched: 9. CDR3 amino acids: CASRYEGQGGETQYF. The CDR3 DNA reads as TGTGCCAGCAGATATGAGGGACAGGGTGGAGAGACCCAGTACTTC.

This clonotype was observed a handful of times. The rearrangement links TRBV29-1 to TRBJ1-2; maybe TRBD1 (5 bases). V was pared by 3 bases and J by 8 bases, with 10 bases between. From germline, CDR1 is SQVTM and CDR2 ANQGSEA. The CDR3 has 11 residues. The CDR3 region is CSVDQGRGYTF. CDR3 coding DNA: TGCAGCGTTGACCAGGGACGAGGCTACACCTTC.

Many counts were recorded for this clonotype. The V and J genes are TRBV7-8 and TRBJ2-7, with D unclear. Germline V gene lookup returns CDR1 SGHVS and CDR2 FQNEAQ. Trimming stripped 6 bases from V and 2 bases from J, with 11 bases between. The CDR3 runs to 13 residues. The CDR3 nucleotides read TGTGCCAGCAGGGGCGGAAAGGCCTACGAGCAGTACTTC. Translation: CASRGGKAYEQYF.

This clonotype was counted between two and nine times. V is TRBV7-2 and J is TRBJ2-7; 8 bases line up with TRBD2. Germline lookup yields CDR1 SGHTA and CDR2 FQGNSA. The CDR3 is 15 residues long. The J segment lost 2 bases and the V segment lost 5 bases, leaving 8 bases of the junction unmatched. The CDR3 DNA is TGTGCCAGCAGCCCTAGCGGGCCCCAGACCTACGAGCAGTACTTC. Amino acids: CASSPSGPQTYEQYF.

On this clonotype itself: Since no conserved phenylalanine or tryptophan closes the CDR3, a read error is the likely cause. The V call is TRBV30, the J call TRBJ2-7; TRBD1 might be the D (5 bases). Germline V gene data show CDR1 as GTSNPN and CDR2 as SVGIG (reference sequence). The V gene lost 0 bases and the J gene lost 5 bases, with 14 bases spanning the gap. This CDR3 has 14 amino acids. The CDR3 nucleotides are TGTGCCTGGAGTGTCTTGGCAGGGTTCCACGAGCAGTACCTC. Amino acids: CAWSVLAGFHEQYL.

This chain links TRBV9 with TRBJ1-4; possible D gene TRBD1, 6 bases. V lost 1 base, J lost 6 bases, and 10 bases lay in between. This CDR3 spans 14 amino acids. Germline V gene data show CDR1 as SGDLS and CDR2 as YYNGEE. The CDR3 sequence is CASSVQGSHEKLFF. CDR3 DNA sequence: TGTGCCAGCAGCGTACAGGGGTCCCATGAAAAACTGTTTTTT.

J is TRBJ1-2 and V is TRBV15; the D gene is possibly TRBD1 (6 bases). Germline V gives CDR1 LNHNV, CDR2 YYDKDF (reference sequence). The CDR3 spans 12 residues. Trimming removed 0 bases at V and 7 bases at J, with 6 bases between. Here the CDR3 DNA reads TGTGCCACCAGCAGAGACAGGGGTGGCTACACCTTC. It codes for CATSRDRGGYTF.

The chain combines TRBV11-2 with TRBJ2-1; TRBD2 matches at 11 bases. V shed 2 bases and J 2 bases; nucleotides not matched to a gene: 2. Germline loops: CDR1 SGHAT, CDR2 FQNNGV. CDR3 length: 16 amino acids. The CDR3 loop reads CASSLSSGRTYNEQFF. CDR3 nucleotides: TGTGCCAGCAGCTTATCTAGCGGGAGGACCTACAATGAGCAGTTCTTC. Full variable domain (outside the CDR3, taken from reference TRBV11-2 and TRBJ2-1): EAGVAQSPRYKIIEKRQSVAFWCNPISGHATLYWYQQILGQGPKLLIQFQNNGVVDDSQLPKDRFSAERLKGVDSTLKIQPAKLEDSAVYLCASSLSSGRTYNEQFFGPGTRLTVL.

This clonotype came up a few times. The V and J genes are TRBV2 and TRBJ2-2; 8 nucleotides line up with TRBD2. Germline V gives CDR1 SNHLY, CDR2 FYNNEI. The CDR3 runs to 16 residues. V trimming: 2 bases; J trimming: 6 bases; junction bases outside the gene matches: 8. Written as DNA, the CDR3 is TGTGCCAGCAGTGAACTGCCCAGCGGGAGTTCCGGGGAGCTGTTTTTT. This sequence encodes CASSELPSGSSGELFF.

J is TRBJ2-7 and V is TRBV30; D unresolved. V dropped 0 bases and J dropped 3 bases, with 6 bases sitting between them. CDR1 and CDR2 from the germline V gene are GTSNPN and SVGIG (reference sequence). The CDR3 extends over 12 amino acids. CDR3 in DNA: TGTGCCTGGAGTGTAATGAACTACGAGCAGTACTTC. Its protein product is CAWSVMNYEQYF.

The chain carries TRBV6-2 or TRBV6-3 and TRBJ1-5; TRBD1 aligns across 7 bases. The CDR3 covers 18 residues. Germline values: CDR1 MNHEY, CDR2 SVGEGT. The ends lost 6 bases at V and 4 bases at J; junction bases unmatched: 18. The CDR3 DNA is TGTGCCAGCAGCCACACAACACACGACAGGGTCGGGAATCAGCCCCAGCATTTT. Protein: CASSHTTHDRVGNQPQHF.

This clonotype was observed many times. This rearrangement joins TRBV2 to TRBJ2-7, with D tentatively TRBD2 (5 bases). The germline V and J ends were trimmed by 7 bases and 2 bases, with 15 bases remaining between them. CDR1 and CDR2 (germline): SNHLY, FYNNEI. This CDR3 comprises 14 residues. The CDR3 sequence is CASNGLLGTYEQYF. The CDR3 DNA reads TGTGCCAGCAATGGGTTACTAGGGACCTACGAGCAGTACTTC.

This clonotype was observed a few times. The chain is built from TRBV7-9 and TRBJ1-1, with D uncertain. Looked up from germline, CDR1 is SEHNR and CDR2 is FQNEAQ (reference sequence). V dropped 6 bases and J dropped 4 bases, with 15 bases sitting between them. The length of the CDR3 is 14 residues. The CDR3 region has the DNA TGTGCCAGCAGTCGTGACCTTCTGGGCACTGAAGCTTTCTTT. This sequence encodes CASSRDLLGTEAFF.

With regard to this clonotype: A much larger clone differs by one base, so this may be a read error. V and J are TRBV15 and TRBJ2-7; 10 nucleotides align to TRBD1. The V segment lost 8 bases and the J segment 4 bases; nucleotides outside the gene matches: 8. Looked up from germline, CDR1 is LNHNV and CDR2 is YYDKDF (reference sequence). CDR3 length: 14 residues. The CDR3 is CATGPTGGWYEQYF. The CDR3 bases are TGTGCCACCGGCCCGACAGGGGGCTGGTACGAGCAGTACTTC.

The chain uses TRBV29-1 and TRBJ2-3; D not certain. Germline CDR1 reads SQVTM; CDR2 reads ANQGSEA. This CDR3 is 13 amino acids long. Trimming stripped 3 bases from V and 2 bases from J, with 9 bases between. CDR3 in amino acids: CSVDPAHTDTQYF. Here the CDR3 DNA reads TGCAGCGTTGACCCGGCCCACACAGATACGCAGTATTTT.

The rearrangement uses TRBV5-1 and TRBJ1-5; D is undetermined. The CDR3 consists of 12 residues. Looked up from germline, CDR1 is SGHRS and CDR2 is YFSETQ. Trimming shortened V by 1 base and J by 7 bases, and 6 bases separated the two germline ends. In DNA form, the CDR3 reads TGCGCCAGCAGCTTGCCCCCCCAGCCCCAGCATTTT. Translation gives CASSLPPQPQHF.

This clonotype has more than one count but fewer than ten. A much bigger clone sits one base away, suggesting this may be a read error. CDR3 sequence reads: CAGSLWGRNTGELFF. The DNA of the CDR3 is TGTGCCGGCAGTTTATGGGGGAGGAACACCGGGGAGCTGTTTTTT. The rearrangement uses TRBV12-3 or TRBV12-4 and TRBJ2-2; perhaps D is TRBD1 or TRBD2 (5 bases each). This CDR3 is 15 amino acids long.